A single sample gave rise to the 3 T cell receptor beta chains below, sequenced in a study of blood T cell repertoires in COVID-19. Libraries were prepared by immunoSEQ multiplex PCR; TCRdb keeps only in-frame clonotypes and omits some of them. The table lists about 300,000 clones, about 90% of them singletons. Sequenced input: PBMCs or T cells enriched from blood (not recorded which). The receptors come from a woman aged 50 to 60 who had been exposed to COVID-19.

Remarks on this clone: Sequence at one end of the junction differs from germline and may be a read error. This chain uses TRBV15 with TRBJ1-1; D ambiguous. The CDR3 has 16 residues. Looked up from germline, CDR1 is LNHNV and CDR2 is YYDKDF (reference sequence). DNA for the CDR3: TGTGCCACCAGGAGAGACTCCCGCCCGGTGGGAGCTGAAGCTTTCTTT. Translating it yields CATRRDSRPVGAEAFF.

The chain is built from TRBV12-3 or TRBV12-4 and TRBJ1-1, with a tentative D call TRBD1 (6 bases). The CDR3 length is 13 residues. Trimming pared 6 bases from V and 6 bases from J, leaving 14 bases between. This chain's CDR3 is CASRNRESSEAFF. The CDR3 DNA follows: TGTGCCAGCAGAAACAGGGAAAGTTCTGAAGCTTTCTTT.

This clone was seen more than once but under ten times. The chain is built from TRBV28 and TRBJ2-4; D may be TRBD1 (5 bases). Germline CDR1 and CDR2: MDHEN and SYDVKM. Trimming stripped 2 bases from V and 0 bases from J, with 20 bases between. The CDR3 is 19 residues long. The CDR3 region is CASSLGTGGWGLAKNIQYF. The CDR3 DNA reads TGTGCCAGCAGTTTAGGTACAGGTGGATGGGGTTTAGCCAAAAACATTCAGTACTTC.